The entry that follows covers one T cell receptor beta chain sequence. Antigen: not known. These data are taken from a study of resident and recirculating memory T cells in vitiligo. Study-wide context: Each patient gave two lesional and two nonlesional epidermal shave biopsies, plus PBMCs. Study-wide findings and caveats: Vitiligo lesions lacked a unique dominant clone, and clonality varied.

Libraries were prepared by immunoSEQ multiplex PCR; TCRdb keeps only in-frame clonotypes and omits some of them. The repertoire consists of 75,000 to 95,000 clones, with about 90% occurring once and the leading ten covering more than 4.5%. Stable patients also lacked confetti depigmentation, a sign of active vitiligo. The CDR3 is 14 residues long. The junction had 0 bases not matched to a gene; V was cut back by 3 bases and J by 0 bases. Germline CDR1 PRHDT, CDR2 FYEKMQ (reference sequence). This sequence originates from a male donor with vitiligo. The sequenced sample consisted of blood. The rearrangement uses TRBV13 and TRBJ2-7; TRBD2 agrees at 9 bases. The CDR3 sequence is CASSFSGSSYEQYF. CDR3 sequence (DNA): TGTGCCAGCAGCTTTAGCGGGAGCTCCTACGAGCAGTACTTC.